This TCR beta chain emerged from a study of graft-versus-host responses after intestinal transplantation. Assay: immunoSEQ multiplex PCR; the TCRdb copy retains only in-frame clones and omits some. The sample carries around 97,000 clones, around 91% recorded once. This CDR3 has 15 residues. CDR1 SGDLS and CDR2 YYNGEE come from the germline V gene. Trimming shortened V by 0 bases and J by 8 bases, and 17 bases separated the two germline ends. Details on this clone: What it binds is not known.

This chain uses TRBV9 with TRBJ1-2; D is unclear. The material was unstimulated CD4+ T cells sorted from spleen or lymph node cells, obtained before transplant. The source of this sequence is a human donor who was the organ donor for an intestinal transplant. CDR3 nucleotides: TGTGCCAGCAGCGTAGGAACGGTGAGGATGATCGGCTACACCTTC. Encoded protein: CASSVGTVRMIGYTF.